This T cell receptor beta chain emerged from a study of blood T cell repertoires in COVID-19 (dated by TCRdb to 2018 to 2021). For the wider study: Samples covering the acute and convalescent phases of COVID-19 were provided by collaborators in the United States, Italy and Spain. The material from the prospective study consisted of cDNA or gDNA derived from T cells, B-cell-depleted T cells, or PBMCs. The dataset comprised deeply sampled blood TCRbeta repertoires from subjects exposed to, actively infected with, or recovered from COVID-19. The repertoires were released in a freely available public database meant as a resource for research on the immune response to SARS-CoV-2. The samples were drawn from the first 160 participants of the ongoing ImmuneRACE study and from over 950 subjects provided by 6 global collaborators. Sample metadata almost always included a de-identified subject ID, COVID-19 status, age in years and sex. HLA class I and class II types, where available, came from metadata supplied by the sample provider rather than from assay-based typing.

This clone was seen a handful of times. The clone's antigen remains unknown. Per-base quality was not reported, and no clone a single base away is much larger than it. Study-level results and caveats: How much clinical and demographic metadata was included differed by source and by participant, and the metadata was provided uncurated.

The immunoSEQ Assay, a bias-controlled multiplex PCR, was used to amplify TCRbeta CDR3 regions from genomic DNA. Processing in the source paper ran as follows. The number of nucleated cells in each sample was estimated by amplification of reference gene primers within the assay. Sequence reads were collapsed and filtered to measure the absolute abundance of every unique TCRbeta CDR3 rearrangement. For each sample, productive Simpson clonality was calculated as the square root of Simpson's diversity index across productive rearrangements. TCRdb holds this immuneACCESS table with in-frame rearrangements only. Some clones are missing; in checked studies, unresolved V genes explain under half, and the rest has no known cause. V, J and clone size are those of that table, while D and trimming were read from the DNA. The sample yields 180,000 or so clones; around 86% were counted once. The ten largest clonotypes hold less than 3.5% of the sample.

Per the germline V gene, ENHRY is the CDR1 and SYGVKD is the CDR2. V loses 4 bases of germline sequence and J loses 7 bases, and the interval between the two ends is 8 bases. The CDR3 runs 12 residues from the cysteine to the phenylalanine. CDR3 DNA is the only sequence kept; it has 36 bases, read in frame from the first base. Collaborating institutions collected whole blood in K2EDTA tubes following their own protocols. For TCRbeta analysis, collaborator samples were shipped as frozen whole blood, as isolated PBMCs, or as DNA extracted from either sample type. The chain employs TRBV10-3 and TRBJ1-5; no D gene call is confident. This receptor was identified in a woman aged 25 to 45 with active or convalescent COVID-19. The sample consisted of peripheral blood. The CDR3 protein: CAISGGGQPQHF. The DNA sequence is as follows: TGTGCCATCAGTGGTGGTGGCCAGCCCCAGCATTTT.